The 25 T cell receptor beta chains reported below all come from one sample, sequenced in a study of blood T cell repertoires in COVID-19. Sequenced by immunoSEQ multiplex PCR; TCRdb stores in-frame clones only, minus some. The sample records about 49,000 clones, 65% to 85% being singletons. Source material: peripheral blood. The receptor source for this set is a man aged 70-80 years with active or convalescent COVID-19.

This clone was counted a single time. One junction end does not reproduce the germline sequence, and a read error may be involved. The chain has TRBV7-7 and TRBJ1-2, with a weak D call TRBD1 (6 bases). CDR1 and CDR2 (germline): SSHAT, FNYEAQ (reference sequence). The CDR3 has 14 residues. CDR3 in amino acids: CASSPQVGAYGYTF. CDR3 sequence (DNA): TGTGCTAGCAGCCCTCAGGTGGGGGCCTATGGCTACACCTTC.

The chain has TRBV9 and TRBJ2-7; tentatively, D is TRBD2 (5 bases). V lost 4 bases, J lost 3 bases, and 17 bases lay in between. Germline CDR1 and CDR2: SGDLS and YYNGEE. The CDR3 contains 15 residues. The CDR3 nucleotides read TGTGCCAGCAGCCCTCTCCGGGGAGACCGCTACGAGCAGTACTTC. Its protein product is CASSPLRGDRYEQYF.

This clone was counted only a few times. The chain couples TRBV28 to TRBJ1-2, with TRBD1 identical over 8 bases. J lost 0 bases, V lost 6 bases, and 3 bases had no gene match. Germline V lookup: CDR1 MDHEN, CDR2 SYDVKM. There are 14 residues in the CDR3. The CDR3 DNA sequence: TGTGCCAGCAGGGTGACAGGGGCTAACTATGGCTACACCTTC. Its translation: CASRVTGANYGYTF.

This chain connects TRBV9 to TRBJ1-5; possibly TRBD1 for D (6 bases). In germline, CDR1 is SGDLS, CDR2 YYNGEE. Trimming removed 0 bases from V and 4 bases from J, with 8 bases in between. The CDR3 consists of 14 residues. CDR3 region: CASSVGTENQPQHF. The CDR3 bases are TGTGCCAGCAGCGTAGGGACAGAGAATCAGCCCCAGCATTTT.

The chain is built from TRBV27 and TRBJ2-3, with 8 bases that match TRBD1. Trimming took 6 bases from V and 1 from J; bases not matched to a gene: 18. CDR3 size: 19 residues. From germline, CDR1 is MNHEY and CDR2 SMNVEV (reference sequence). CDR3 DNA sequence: TGTGCCAGCAGCCGGACAGGGTTGGGGAGTGGGCGGGGCACAGATACGCAGTATTTT. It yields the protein CASSRTGLGSGRGTDTQYF.

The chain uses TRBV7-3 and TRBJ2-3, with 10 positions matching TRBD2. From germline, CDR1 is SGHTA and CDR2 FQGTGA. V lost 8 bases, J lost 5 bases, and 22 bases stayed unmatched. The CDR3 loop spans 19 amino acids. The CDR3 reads CASAPGSSGSWGVGDTQYF. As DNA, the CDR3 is TGTGCCAGCGCCCCAGGTTCTAGCGGGAGTTGGGGAGTAGGAGATACGCAGTATTTT. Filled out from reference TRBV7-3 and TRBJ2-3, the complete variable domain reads GAGVSQTPSNKVTEKGKYVELRCDPISGHTALYWYRQSLGQGPEFLIYFQGTGAADDSGLPNDRFFAVRPEGSVSTLKIQRTERGDSAVYLCASAPGSSGSWGVGDTQYFGPGTRLTVL.

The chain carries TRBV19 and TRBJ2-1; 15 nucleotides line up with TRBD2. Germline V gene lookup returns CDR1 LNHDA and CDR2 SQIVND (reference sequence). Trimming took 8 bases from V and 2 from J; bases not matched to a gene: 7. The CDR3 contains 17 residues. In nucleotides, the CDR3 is TGTGCCAGTTCGCGGACTAGCGGGAGGGGGACCTACAATGAGCAGTTCTTC. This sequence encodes CASSRTSGRGTYNEQFF.

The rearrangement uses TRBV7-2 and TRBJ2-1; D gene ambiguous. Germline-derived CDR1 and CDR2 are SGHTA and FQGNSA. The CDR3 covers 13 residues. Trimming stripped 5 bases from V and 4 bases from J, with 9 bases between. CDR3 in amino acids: CASSPQRYNEQFF. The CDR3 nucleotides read TGTGCCAGCAGCCCCCAGCGATACAATGAGCAGTTCTTC.

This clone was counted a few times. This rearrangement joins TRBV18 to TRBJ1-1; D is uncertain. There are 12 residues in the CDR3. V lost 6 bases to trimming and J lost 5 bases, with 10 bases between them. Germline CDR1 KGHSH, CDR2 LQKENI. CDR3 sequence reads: CASSYQSTEAFF. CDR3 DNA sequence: TGTGCCAGCTCGTACCAGTCAACTGAAGCTTTCTTT. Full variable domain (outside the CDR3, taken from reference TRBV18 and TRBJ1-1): NAGVMQNPRHLVRRRGQEARLRCSPMKGHSHVYWYRQLPEEGLKFMVYLQKENIIDESGMPKERFSAEFPKEGPSILRIQQVVRGDSAAYFCASSYQSTEAFFGQGTRLTVV.

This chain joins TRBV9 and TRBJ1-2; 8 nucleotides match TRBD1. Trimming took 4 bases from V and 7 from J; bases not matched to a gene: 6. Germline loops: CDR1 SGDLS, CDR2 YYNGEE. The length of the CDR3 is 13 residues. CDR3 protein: CASSFTGGLGYTF. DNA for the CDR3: TGTGCCAGCAGCTTTACAGGGGGTCTTGGCTACACCTTC.

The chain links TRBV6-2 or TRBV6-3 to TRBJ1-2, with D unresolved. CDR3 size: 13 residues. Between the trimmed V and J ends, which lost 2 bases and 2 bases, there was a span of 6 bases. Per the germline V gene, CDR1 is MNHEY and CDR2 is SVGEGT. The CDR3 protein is CASSYDGNYGYTF. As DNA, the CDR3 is TGTGCCAGCAGTTACGACGGGAACTATGGCTACACCTTC.

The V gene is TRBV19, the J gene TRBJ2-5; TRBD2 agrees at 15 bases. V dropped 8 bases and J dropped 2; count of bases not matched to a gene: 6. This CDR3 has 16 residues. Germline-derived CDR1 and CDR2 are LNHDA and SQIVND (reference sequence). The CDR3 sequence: CASSGLAGGPQETQYF. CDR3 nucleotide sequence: TGTGCCAGTTCGGGACTAGCGGGGGGACCTCAAGAGACCCAGTACTTC. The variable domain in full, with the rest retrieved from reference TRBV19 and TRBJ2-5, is DGGITQSPKYLFRKEGQNVTLSCEQNLNHDAMYWYRQDPGQGLRLIYYSQIVNDFQKGDIAEGYSVSREKKESFPLTVTSAQKNPTAFYLCASSGLAGGPQETQYFGPGTRLLVL.

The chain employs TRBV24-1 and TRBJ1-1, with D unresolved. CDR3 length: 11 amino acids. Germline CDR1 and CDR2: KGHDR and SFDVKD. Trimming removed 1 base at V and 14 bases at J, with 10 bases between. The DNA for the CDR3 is TGTGCCACCAGTGATTTCGATACTGTGTTCTTT. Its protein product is CATSDFDTVFF.

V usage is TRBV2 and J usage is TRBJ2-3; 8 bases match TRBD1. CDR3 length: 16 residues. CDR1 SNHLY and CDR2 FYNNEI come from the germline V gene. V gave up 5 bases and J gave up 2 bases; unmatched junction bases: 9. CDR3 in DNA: TGTGCCAGCAGTTCCCGCAGGGGGCTCGTCACAGATACGCAGTATTTT. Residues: CASSSRRGLVTDTQYF.

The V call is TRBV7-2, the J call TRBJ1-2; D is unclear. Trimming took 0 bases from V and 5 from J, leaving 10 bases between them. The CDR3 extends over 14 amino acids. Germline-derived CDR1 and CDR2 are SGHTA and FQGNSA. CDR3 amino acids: CASSLAVPTYGYTF. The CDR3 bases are TGTGCCAGCAGCTTAGCAGTTCCCACTTATGGCTACACCTTC. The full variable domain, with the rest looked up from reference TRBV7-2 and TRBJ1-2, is GAGVSQSPSNKVTEKGKDVELRCDPISGHTALYWYRQSLGQGLEFLIYFQGNSAPDKSGLPSDRFSAERTGGSVSTLTIQRTQQEDSAVYLCASSLAVPTYGYTFGSGTRLTVV.

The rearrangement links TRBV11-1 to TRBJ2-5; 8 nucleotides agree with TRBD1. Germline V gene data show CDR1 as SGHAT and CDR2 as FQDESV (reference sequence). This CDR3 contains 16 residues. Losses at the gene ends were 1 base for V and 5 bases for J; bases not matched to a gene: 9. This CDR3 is CASSLGDRNPRETQYF. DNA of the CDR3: TGTGCCAGCAGCTTAGGGGACAGGAACCCTCGGGAGACCCAGTACTTC.

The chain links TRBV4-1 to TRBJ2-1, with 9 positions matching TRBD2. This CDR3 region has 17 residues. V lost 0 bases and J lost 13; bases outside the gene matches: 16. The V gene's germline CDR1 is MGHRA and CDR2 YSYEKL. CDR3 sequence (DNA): TGCGCCAGCAGCCAAGATGTAGCGCGGGGGGGCCTCAATCGTCAGTTCTTC. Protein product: CASSQDVARGGLNRQFF.

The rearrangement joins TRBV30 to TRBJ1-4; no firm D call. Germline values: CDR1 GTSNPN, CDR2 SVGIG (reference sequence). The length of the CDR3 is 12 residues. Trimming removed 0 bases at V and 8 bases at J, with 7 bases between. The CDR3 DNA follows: TGTGCCTGGAGTGTACCCGGGGAAAAACTGTTTTTT. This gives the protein CAWSVPGEKLFF.

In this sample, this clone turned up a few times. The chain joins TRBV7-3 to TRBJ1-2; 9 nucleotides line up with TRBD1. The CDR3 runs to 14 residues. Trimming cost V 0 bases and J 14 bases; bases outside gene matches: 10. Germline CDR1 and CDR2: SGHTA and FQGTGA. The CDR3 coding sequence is TGTGCCAGCAGCTTAACCGGGACAGGGAGAGGATTGACCTTC. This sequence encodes CASSLTGTGRGLTF. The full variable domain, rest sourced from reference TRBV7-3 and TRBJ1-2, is GAGVSQTPSNKVTEKGKYVELRCDPISGHTALYWYRQSLGQGPEFLIYFQGTGAADDSGLPNDRFFAVRPEGSVSTLKIQRTERGDSAVYLCASSLTGTGRGLTFGSGTRLTVV.

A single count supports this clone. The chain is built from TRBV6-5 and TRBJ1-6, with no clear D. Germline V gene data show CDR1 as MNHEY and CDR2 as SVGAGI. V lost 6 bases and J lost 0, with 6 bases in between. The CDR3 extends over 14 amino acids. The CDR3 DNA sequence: TGTGCCAGCAGAAAGAGCTCCTATAATTCACCCCTCCACTTT. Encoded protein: CASRKSSYNSPLHF.

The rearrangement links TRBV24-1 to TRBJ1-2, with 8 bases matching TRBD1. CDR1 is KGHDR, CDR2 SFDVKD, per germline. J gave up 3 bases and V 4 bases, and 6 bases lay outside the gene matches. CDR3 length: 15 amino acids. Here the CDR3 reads CATSDPRQGHYGYTF. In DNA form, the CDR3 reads TGTGCCACCAGTGACCCCCGACAGGGGCACTATGGCTACACCTTC.

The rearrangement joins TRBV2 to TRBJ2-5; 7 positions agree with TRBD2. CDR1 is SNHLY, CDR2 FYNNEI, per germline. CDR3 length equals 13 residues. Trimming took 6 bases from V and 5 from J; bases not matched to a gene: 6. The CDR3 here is CASSSTSIETQYF. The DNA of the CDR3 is TGTGCCAGCAGCTCGACTAGCATCGAGACCCAGTACTTC.

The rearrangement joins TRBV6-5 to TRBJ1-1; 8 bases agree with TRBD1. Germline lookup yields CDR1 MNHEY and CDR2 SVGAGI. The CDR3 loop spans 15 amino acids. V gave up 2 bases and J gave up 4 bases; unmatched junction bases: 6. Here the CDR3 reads CASSYIGQGGTEAFF. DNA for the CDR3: TGTGCCAGCAGTTACATCGGACAGGGTGGCACTGAAGCTTTCTTT.

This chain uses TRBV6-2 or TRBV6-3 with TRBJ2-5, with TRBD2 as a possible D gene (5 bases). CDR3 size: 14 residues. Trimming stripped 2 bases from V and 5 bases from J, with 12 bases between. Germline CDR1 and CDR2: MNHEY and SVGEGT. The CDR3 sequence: CASSYIQRGETQYF. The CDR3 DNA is TGTGCCAGCAGTTACATCCAGCGCGGGGAGACCCAGTACTTC.

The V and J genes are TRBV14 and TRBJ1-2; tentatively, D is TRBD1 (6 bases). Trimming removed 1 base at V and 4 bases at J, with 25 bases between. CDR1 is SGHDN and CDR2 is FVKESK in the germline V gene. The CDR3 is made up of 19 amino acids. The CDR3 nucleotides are TGTGCCAGCAGCCAAGGTCGTGCATTTCTGGGGACATCCGGCTATGGCTACACCTTC. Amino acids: CASSQGRAFLGTSGYGYTF.